Below are 19 T cell receptor beta chains sequenced from a single sample in a study of regulatory T cells in long-lasting Graves disease. Assembly of TCR beta libraries relied on iRepertoire HTBI primers together with Arm-PCR of CDR3 regions. Each CDR3 protein is one row after TCRdb ran MiXCR on the multiplex PCR reads. The table has 400,000 to 450,000 distinct CDR3 sequences, 15% to 20% seen once. Time point of the sample: newly diagnosed GD, antithyroid drugs for less than 3 months. Scientists built the TCR library using RNA that was extracted from PBMCs. In addition, the sample was reused for a study of T cells in Graves' hyperthyroidism and ophthalmopathy.

Specimen: peripheral blood mononuclear cells (PBMCs), collected at new diagnosis, from a patient treated with antithyroid drugs. The origin of the receptors is a woman in her twenties or thirties with Graves disease.

Notes on this clonotype: A far larger clone differs by one base, so this is likely a read error. This chain uses TRBV29-1 with TRBJ2-3; D possibly corresponds to TRBD1 (5 bases). TRBJ2-7 explains the end of the DNA better; the J call may be wrong. Germline V gene lookup returns CDR1 SQVTM and CDR2 ANQGSEA. The CDR3 spans 14 residues. CDR3 residues: CSVLNRTPQDEQYF. The CDR3 DNA reads as TGCAGCGTTCTTAACAGGACCCCGCAGGACGAGCAGTACTTC.

This clonotype was found a few times. J is TRBJ2-1 and V is TRBV7-2; 8 bases match TRBD2. The CDR3 runs 14 residues. Germline CDR1 SGHTA, CDR2 FQGNSA. V lost 5 bases to trimming and J lost 5 bases; unmatched junction nucleotides: 5. The CDR3 sequence: CASSPGLGNNEQFF. CDR3 nucleotide sequence: TGTGCCAGCAGCCCGGGACTAGGGAACAATGAGCAGTTCTTC.

There are a few counts of this clonotype. The chain carries TRBV28 and TRBJ2-1; D might be TRBD2 (7 bases). Germline CDR1 and CDR2: MDHEN and SYDVKM. V was trimmed by 7 bases and J by 7 bases, leaving 20 bases between them. This CDR3 has 15 amino acids. Here the CDR3 DNA reads TGTGCCAGCAACAAGGGGGGGCCTCTGGGGAATGAGCAGTTCTTC. Translated, it gives CASNKGGPLGNEQFF.

This clonotype was observed at least ten times. This chain joins TRBV14 and TRBJ1-4, with D perhaps matching TRBD1 (5 bases). This CDR3 has 15 amino acids. Germline lookup yields CDR1 SGHDN and CDR2 FVKESK. The V end was cut by 1 base, the J end by 5 bases, with 11 bases between. This CDR3 is CASSQVQGPNEKLFF. In DNA, the CDR3 is TGTGCCAGCAGCCAAGTCCAGGGACCAAATGAAAAACTGTTTTTT.

In its sample, this clonotype was seen many times. The V and J genes are TRBV2 and TRBJ1-3; D ambiguous. The V and J ends lost 7 bases and 0 bases respectively, with 13 bases between them. The CDR3 has 15 residues. Germline V CDR1 and CDR2: SNHLY, FYNNEI. This CDR3 is CASKVDGLSGNTIYF. The CDR3 bases are TGTGCCAGCAAAGTCGACGGGCTCTCTGGAAACACCATATATTTT.

This clonotype was seen ten or more times. CDR3 in amino acids: CSARVEGNYGYTF. CDR3 nucleotides: TGCAGTGCTAGAGTAGAGGGGAACTATGGCTACACCTTC. The J gene is TRBJ1-2, the V gene TRBV20-1, with a tentative D call TRBD1 (5 bases). The CDR3 has 13 amino acids. Germline CDR1 is DFQATT and CDR2 is SNEGSKA (reference sequence). V was cut by 1 base and J by 2 bases, with 8 bases left in between.

This clonotype appeared many times. The chain is built from TRBV7-9 and TRBJ1-2, with TRBD1 matching over 8 bases. Germline CDR1 reads SEHNR; CDR2 reads FQNEAQ (reference sequence). Trimming at V came to 5 bases and at J to 1 base, leaving 6 bases not matched to a gene. The CDR3 length is 15 residues. The CDR3 here is CASSTRDRSNYGYTF. The CDR3 DNA follows: TGTGCCAGCAGCACCCGGGACAGGAGTAACTATGGCTACACCTTC.

This clonotype was counted many times. The V gene is TRBV6-1, the J gene TRBJ2-7, with 9 bases identical to TRBD1. The CDR3 totals 14 residues. V lost 9 bases to trimming and J lost 2 bases; unmatched junction nucleotides: 8. Germline CDR1 reads MNHNS; CDR2 reads SASEGT. Here the CDR3 reads CASSTRTGAYEQYF. CDR3 bases: TGTGCCAGTAGCACGCGGACAGGGGCCTACGAGCAGTACTTC.

V usage is TRBV28 and J usage is TRBJ1-1, with D perhaps TRBD1 (6 bases). With 10 bases removed from V and 0 bases from J, the gap between germline ends came to 18 bases. The CDR3 is made up of 15 amino acids. The germline gives CDR1 MDHEN, CDR2 SYDVKM. DNA for the CDR3: TGTGCCACCCTACCGGGGGGGACAATGAACACTGAAGCTTTCTTT. It is translated as CATLPGGTMNTEAFF.

This clonotype was recorded at least ten times. CDR3 DNA sequence: TGTGCCAGCAGCCACGGAGATACGCAGTATTTT. Protein sequence: CASSHGDTQYF. V gene TRBV3-1 combines with J gene TRBJ2-3; no clear D gene. The V and J ends lost 3 bases and 5 bases respectively, with 3 bases between them. Per the germline V gene, CDR1 is LGHDT and CDR2 is YNNKEL (reference sequence). The CDR3 loop spans 11 amino acids.

Of note for this clonotype: At one boundary the junction diverges from the germline segment, which might be a read error. The chain has TRBV5-6 and TRBJ2-1, with TRBD2 matching over 11 bases. CDR3 length equals 16 residues. CDR1 SGHDT and CDR2 YYEEEE come from the germline V gene. The CDR3 sequence: CASSTLLAGAYNDQFF. The DNA of the CDR3 is TGTGCCAGCAGCACCTTACTAGCGGGAGCTTACAATGACCAGTTCTTC. The entire variable domain, with the rest obtained from reference TRBV5-6 and TRBJ2-1, is as follows: DAGVTQSPTHLIKTRGQQVTLRCSPKSGHDTVSWYQQALGQGPQFIFQYYEEEERQRGNFPDRFSGHQFPNYSSELNVNALLLGDSALYLCASSTLLAGAYNDQFFGPGTRLTVL.

This clonotype was picked up many times. This chain uses TRBV28 with TRBJ2-7, with D possibly being TRBD2 (6 bases). CDR3 size: 15 residues. Trimming removed 6 bases at V and 0 bases at J, with 15 bases between. The germline CDR1 and CDR2 sequences are MDHEN and SYDVKM. The CDR3 DNA is TGTGCCAGCAGGGCCGGGACTCTAAGCTCCTACGAGCAGTACTTC. Amino acids: CASRAGTLSSYEQYF.

This clonotype was observed a handful of times. CDR3 sequence: CSVVSGSYNEQFF. The CDR3 region has the DNA TGCAGCGTTGTTTCCGGGAGCTACAATGAGCAGTTCTTC. The rearrangement joins TRBV29-1 to TRBJ2-1; D may be TRBD2 (6 bases). The CDR3 has 13 amino acids. V was clipped by 4 bases and J by 3 bases, with 10 bases between them. Germline lookup yields CDR1 SQVTM and CDR2 ANQGSEA.

The genes are TRBV19 and TRBJ1-6; 7 positions agree with TRBD1. This CDR3 region has 17 residues. Germline assignment: CDR1 LNHDA and CDR2 SQIVND (reference sequence). Losses at the gene ends were 6 bases for V and 9 bases for J; bases not matched to a gene: 17. Here the CDR3 DNA reads TGTGCCAGTAGCCGACGAACTACAGGGGTGACGGGTTCACCCCTCCACTTT. It yields the protein CASSRRTTGVTGSPLHF.

The chain is built from TRBV5-1 and TRBJ2-2; 14 bases align to TRBD2. The CDR3 has 20 amino acids. Germline-derived CDR1 and CDR2 are SGHRS and YFSETQ. The J segment lost 3 bases and the V segment lost 4 bases, leaving 14 bases of the junction unmatched. The CDR3 DNA is TGCGCCAGCAGCACGAGTTACAGGGGACTAGCGGGAGCCGACACCGGGGAGCTGTTTTTT. Translated, it gives CASSTSYRGLAGADTGELFF.

This clonotype showed up many times. V usage is TRBV18 and J usage is TRBJ2-3; 11 nucleotides agree with TRBD2. With 3 bases clipped from V and 11 bases from J, the junction kept 10 bases outside the gene matches. This CDR3 is 15 amino acids long. The germline CDR1 and CDR2 sequences are KGHSH and LQKENI. The CDR3 DNA follows: TGTGCCAGCTCACCGGTTCGGACTAGCGGGCGCGGGCAGTATTTT. Its translation is CASSPVRTSGRGQYF.

This clonotype was observed at least ten times. The CDR3 DNA follows: TGCAGTGCTAGAACGGGACAGCAAGAGACCCAGTACTTC. Its translation: CSARTGQQETQYF. The chain employs TRBV20-1 and TRBJ2-5, with 7 bases lining up with TRBD1. With V trimmed by 2 bases and J by 2 bases, 2 bases remained unmatched. This CDR3 has 13 residues. In germline, CDR1 is DFQATT, CDR2 SNEGSKA (reference sequence).

V gene TRBV27 combines with J gene TRBJ2-7; TRBD1 matches 11 bases. CDR1 is MNHEY, CDR2 SMNVEV, per germline (reference sequence). The CDR3 extends over 15 amino acids. V gave up 6 bases and J gave up 3 bases; unmatched junction bases: 7. The CDR3 loop reads CASRPRGTGGYEQYF. The CDR3 DNA follows: TGTGCCAGCAGGCCGCGTGGGACAGGGGGCTACGAGCAGTACTTC.

This clonotype showed up many times. V gene TRBV6-5 combines with J gene TRBJ2-7; 7 bases agree with TRBD1. The CDR3 is made up of 15 amino acids. Per germline, CDR1 MNHEY and CDR2 SVGAGI. V was pared by 4 bases and J by 2 bases, with 8 bases of the junction left unmatched. Here the CDR3 reads CASSFYRDSPYEQYF. The CDR3 DNA is TGTGCCAGCAGTTTCTACCGGGACAGTCCCTACGAGCAGTACTTC.